This T cell receptor (beta chain) derives from a study of blood T cell repertoires in COVID-19. Turning to the study itself: T cells, B-cell-depleted T cells, or PBMCs supplied cDNA or gDNA.

Trimming at V came to 5 bases and at J to 5 bases, leaving 5 bases not matched to a gene. Germline values: CDR1 SGHTA, CDR2 FQGNSA. The CDR3 totals 15 residues. Per the original data handling: Estimated nucleated cell counts came from reference gene primer amplification. Profiled with immunoSEQ multiplex PCR; TCRdb holds only in-frame clones, not every one. V and J calls plus clone size are reproduced from that table; the DNA served to infer D and trimming. The sample contains roughly 300,000 clones, more than 70% of which appear only once. What was sequenced was peripheral blood. The chain joins TRBV7-2 to TRBJ2-1; 11 bases line up with TRBD2. The clonotype originates from a woman aged 45-65 years with acute or convalescent COVID-19. The CDR3 DNA sequence: TGTGCCAGCAGCCAGGGACTAGCGGACCACAATGAGCAGTTCTTC. Translating gives CASSQGLADHNEQFF. Full variable domain (remainder filled in from reference TRBV7-2 and TRBJ2-1): GAGVSQSPSNKVTEKGKDVELRCDPISGHTALYWYRQSLGQGLEFLIYFQGNSAPDKSGLPSDRFSAERTGGSVSTLTIQRTQQEDSAVYLCASSQGLADHNEQFFGPGTRLTVL.